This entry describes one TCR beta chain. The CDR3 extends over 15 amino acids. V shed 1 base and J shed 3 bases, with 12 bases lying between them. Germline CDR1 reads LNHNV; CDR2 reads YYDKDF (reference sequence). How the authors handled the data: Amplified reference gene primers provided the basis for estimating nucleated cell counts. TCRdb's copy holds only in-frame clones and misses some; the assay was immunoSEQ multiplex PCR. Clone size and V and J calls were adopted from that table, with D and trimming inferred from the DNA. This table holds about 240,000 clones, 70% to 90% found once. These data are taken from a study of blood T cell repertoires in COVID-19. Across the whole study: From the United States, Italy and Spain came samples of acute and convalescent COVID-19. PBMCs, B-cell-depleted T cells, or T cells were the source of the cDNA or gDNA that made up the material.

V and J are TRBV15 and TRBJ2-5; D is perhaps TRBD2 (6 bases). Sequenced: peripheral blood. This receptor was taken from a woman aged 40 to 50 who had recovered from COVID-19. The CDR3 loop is CATSRGGLTEETQYF. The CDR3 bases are TGTGCCACCAGCAGAGGCGGACTAACCGAAGAGACCCAGTACTTC.